The 3 T cell receptor beta chains below come from one sample, sequenced in a study of cytomegalovirus exposure and HLA in healthy donors. Sequencing was performed with immunoSEQ multiplex PCR; in TCRdb, only in-frame clones are kept and a portion is missing. The sample yields roughly 230,000 clones, roughly 91% seen once. Sequenced input: PBMCs. The source is a woman aged 25 to 39 in good health and CMV-seronegative.

There are a few counts of this clone. V is TRBV28 and J is TRBJ2-7, with D uncertain. The CDR3 is 10 residues long. Per germline, CDR1 MDHEN and CDR2 SYDVKM. V was trimmed by 8 bases and J by 5 bases, leaving 7 bases between them. The CDR3 DNA follows: TGTGCCAGCTCCATCCACGAGCAGTACTTC. This sequence encodes CASSIHEQYF.

The V call is TRBV15, the J call TRBJ2-1; TRBD1 is a possible D gene (5 bases). V shed 1 base and J shed 8 bases, with 18 bases lying between them. CDR3 length: 16 amino acids. In germline, CDR1 is LNHNV, CDR2 YYDKDF (reference sequence). CDR3 protein: CATSRGVGQLLYEQFF. The CDR3 coding sequence is TGTGCCACCAGCAGAGGCGTCGGACAACTCCTCTATGAGCAGTTCTTC.

The rearrangement links TRBV5-8 to TRBJ2-1; D may be TRBD2 (5 bases). The V gene's germline CDR1 is SGHTS and CDR2 YDEGEE. Between the trimmed V and J ends, which lost 4 bases and 3 bases, there was a span of 17 bases. The CDR3 totals 16 residues. The CDR3 region has the DNA TGTGCCAGCAGCGGAACTAGATCAATAGGCTACAATGAGCAGTTCTTC. Amino acids: CASSGTRSIGYNEQFF. The variable domain in full, with the rest retrieved from reference TRBV5-8 and TRBJ2-1, is EAGVTQSPTHLIKTRGQQATLRCSPISGHTSVYWYQQALGLGLQFLLWYDEGEERNRGNFPPRFSGRQFPNYSSELNVNALELEDSALYLCASSGTRSIGYNEQFFGPGTRLTVL.